This T cell receptor (beta chain) comes out of a study of beta chain features in type 1 diabetes. With regard to this clone: Its antigen remains unidentified.

Notes on the study in general: TCRB CDR3s were moderately but significantly shorter in Type 1 diabetes patients in all four CD4+ subsets.

Sequenced material consisted of expressed TCRB transcripts (all of the isolated RNA was reverse transcribed). Sequenced by immunoSEQ multiplex PCR; TCRdb stores in-frame clones only, minus some. The top ten clones hold under 1.5% of a sample with about 27,000 clones, 45% to 65% of them seen once. The CDR3 is 14 amino acids. Trimming took 4 bases from V and 6 from J; bases not matched to a gene: 3. Germline V lookup: CDR1 SGHAT, CDR2 FQDESV (reference sequence). The TCR sequence derives from a woman under 30 with type 1 diabetes. The V and J genes are TRBV11-1 and TRBJ2-7, with 13 positions matching TRBD2. Sequenced sample: Tregs from blood. The CDR3 region has the DNA TGTGCCAGCAGCTGGACTAGCGGGAGTCTCGAGCAGTACTTC. Its translation: CASSWTSGSLEQYF.